A single sample is the source of the 19 T cell receptor beta chains below, sequenced in a study of blood T cell dynamics during melanoma immunotherapy. Sequencing was performed with immunoSEQ multiplex PCR; in TCRdb, only in-frame clones are kept and a portion is missing. This sample carries 11,000 or so clones, approximately 90% of them seen once, and the ten largest clones take more than 5.5%. Time point denoted: week 3, after first cycle of checkpoint inhibitor. The specimen was blood, collected from a patient treated with checkpoint blockade. All receptors derive from a human donor with melanoma.

There are a few counts of this clone. The genes are TRBV27 and TRBJ1-5, with TRBD1 as a possible D gene (5 bases). The CDR3 totals 12 residues. Germline CDR1 is MNHEY and CDR2 is SMNVEV (reference sequence). V dropped 4 bases and J dropped 7 bases, with 8 bases sitting between them. The CDR3 region is CASSSGGQPQHF. CDR3 coding DNA: TGTGCCAGCAGTTCGGGGGGGCAGCCCCAGCATTTT.

CDR3 nucleotide sequence: TGTGCCAGCAGCCCGGCGGGCGGGATCTGGGGTGGCTACACCTTC. Translating gives CASSPAGGIWGGYTF. The chain uses TRBV5-6 and TRBJ1-2; no firm D call. The V gene lost 4 bases and the J gene lost 7 bases, with 20 bases spanning the gap. This CDR3 spans 15 amino acids. Germline lookup yields CDR1 SGHDT and CDR2 YYEEEE.

V gene TRBV5-1 combines with J gene TRBJ1-1; TRBD1 matches 7 bases. V lost 3 bases, J lost 3 bases, and 8 bases stayed unmatched. Germline values: CDR1 SGHRS, CDR2 YFSETQ. The CDR3 totals 15 residues. DNA of the CDR3: TGCGCCAGCAGCTCTTTGGGACAGATAGACACTGAAGCTTTCTTT. This sequence encodes CASSSLGQIDTEAFF. The whole variable domain, filled in from reference TRBV5-1 and TRBJ1-1, reads KAGVTQTPRYLIKTRGQQVTLSCSPISGHRSVSWYQQTPGQGLQFLFEYFSETQRNKGNFPGRFSGRQFSNSRSEMNVSTLELGDSALYLCASSSLGQIDTEAFFGQGTRLTVV.

The chain carries TRBV11-3 and TRBJ2-5; either TRBD1 or TRBD2 may supply D (5 bases each). Trimming took 2 bases from V and 6 from J, leaving 16 bases between them. The CDR3 spans 15 residues. Germline values: CDR1 SGHNT, CDR2 YENEEA. The CDR3 coding sequence is TGTGCCAGCAGCTTAAACGGGGCCGACGGGAAGACCCAGTACTTC. It yields the protein CASSLNGADGKTQYF.

The V call is TRBV7-2, the J call TRBJ2-3, with 14 positions matching TRBD2. The junction had 5 bases not matched to a gene; V was cut back by 4 bases and J by 5 bases. CDR1 and CDR2 (germline): SGHTA, FQGNSA. The CDR3 totals 16 residues. The CDR3 DNA follows: TGTGCCAGCAGCTGGGGACTAGCGGGGGCAAGAGATACGCAGTATTTT. It encodes CASSWGLAGARDTQYF.

The J gene is TRBJ1-5, the V gene TRBV4-1; D not certain. The CDR3 sequence is 15 residues long. The V gene lost 0 bases and the J gene lost 2 bases, with 8 bases spanning the gap. Per germline, CDR1 MGHRA and CDR2 YSYEKL. CDR3 in amino acids: CASSQDSSRNQPQHF. In nucleotides, the CDR3 is TGCGCCAGCAGCCAAGATTCAAGTCGCAATCAGCCCCAGCATTTT.

The chain carries TRBV6-1 and TRBJ2-3; possibly TRBD2 for D (6 bases). V lost 6 bases and J 6 bases, leaving 13 bases between the germline ends. Germline assignment: CDR1 MNHNS and CDR2 SASEGT. There are 13 residues in the CDR3. The CDR3 region is CASSRDSRDTQYF. Written as DNA, the CDR3 is TGTGCCAGCAGCCGGGACTCGAGGGATACGCAGTATTTT.

The rearrangement uses TRBV5-5 and TRBJ1-1; D not certain. This CDR3 has 19 amino acids. V lost 0 bases and J 2 bases, leaving 23 bases between the germline ends. CDR1 is SGHKS and CDR2 is YYEKEE in the germline V gene (reference sequence). The CDR3 bases are TGTGCCAGCAGCTTGGCCTGGAGCCCTCGGCAGGATTATAACACTGAAGCTTTCTTT. Protein product: CASSLAWSPRQDYNTEAFF.

The rearrangement links TRBV30 to TRBJ1-1, with a possible D match to TRBD1 (5 bases). Trimming took 3 bases from V and 5 from J, leaving 13 bases between them. This CDR3 comprises 13 residues. Germline CDR1 is GTSNPN and CDR2 is SVGIG (reference sequence). The CDR3 sequence is CAWRPTGGTEAFF. The CDR3 nucleotides are TGTGCCTGGAGACCCACGGGGGGGACTGAAGCTTTCTTT.

The rearrangement uses TRBV7-2 and TRBJ2-2; weak D call: TRBD1 (6 bases). Germline values: CDR1 SGHTA, CDR2 FQGNSA. V lost 3 bases and J lost 5, with 10 bases in between. CDR3 size: 14 residues. This CDR3 is CASSFRGWTGELFF. The DNA for the CDR3 is TGTGCCAGCAGCTTCAGGGGATGGACCGGGGAGCTGTTTTTT.

The V and J genes are TRBV7-2 and TRBJ2-1; 13 bases are a match to TRBD2. This CDR3 is 15 amino acids long. Germline V gene data show CDR1 as SGHTA and CDR2 as FQGNSA. V dropped 4 bases and J dropped 8; count of bases not matched to a gene: 5. The CDR3 nucleotides read TGTGCCAGCAGCTCTGGACTAGCGGGGGTCTATGAGCAGTTCTTC. Translating it yields CASSSGLAGVYEQFF.

This clone is a singleton in its sample. The chain carries TRBV4-3 and TRBJ1-5, with D perhaps matching TRBD1 (5 bases). Germline-derived CDR1 and CDR2 are LGHNA and YSLEER. The CDR3 has 15 residues. V was clipped by 0 bases and J by 6 bases, with 12 bases between them. The CDR3 DNA reads as TGCGCCAGCAGCCAAGATGTTACAGGCAGTCAGCCCCAGCATTTT. It yields the protein CASSQDVTGSQPQHF.

This chain joins TRBV27 and TRBJ2-7, with D tentatively TRBD1 (5 bases). Trimming shortened V by 1 base and J by 0 bases, and 7 bases separated the two germline ends. CDR1 is MNHEY, CDR2 SMNVEV, per germline (reference sequence). The CDR3 extends over 14 amino acids. CDR3 sequence (DNA): TGTGCCAGCAGTTTATACGACAGCTCCTACGAGCAGTACTTC. It codes for CASSLYDSSYEQYF.

The V call is TRBV7-9, the J call TRBJ2-5, with 8 bases identical to TRBD2. J lost 2 bases, V lost 1 base, and 3 bases had no gene match. This CDR3 is built from 15 residues. CDR1 and CDR2 from the germline V gene are SEHNR and FQNEAQ (reference sequence). The CDR3 region is CASSLVGGGQETQYF. CDR3 DNA: TGTGCCAGCAGCTTAGTGGGCGGGGGGCAAGAGACCCAGTACTTC.

The chain carries TRBV28 and TRBJ2-5, with 9 bases matching TRBD1. Per germline, CDR1 MDHEN and CDR2 SYDVKM. The CDR3 runs to 13 residues. The V segment lost 8 bases and the J segment 5 bases; nucleotides outside the gene matches: 6. The DNA for the CDR3 is TGTGCCAGCGTGACAGGGGGGTGGGAGACCCAGTACTTC. It codes for CASVTGGWETQYF.

This sequence joins TRBV6-5 and TRBJ1-2, with a weak D call TRBD1 (5 bases). V lost 3 bases to trimming and J lost 7 bases, with 18 bases between them. CDR1 is MNHEY and CDR2 is SVGAGI in the germline V gene. The CDR3 extends over 15 amino acids. This chain's CDR3 is CASSYRGREGRGYTF. The CDR3, as DNA: TGTGCCAGCAGTTATCGTGGCAGGGAAGGTCGTGGCTACACCTTC.

The chain joins TRBV28 to TRBJ2-7; the match to TRBD1 covers 10 bases. Trimming removed 4 bases from V and 4 bases from J; junction bases left unmatched: 7. The V gene's germline CDR1 is MDHEN and CDR2 SYDVKM. The CDR3 spans 15 residues. The CDR3: CASSSAQDRGYEQYF. In nucleotides, the CDR3 is TGTGCCAGCAGTTCCGCCCAGGACAGGGGGTACGAGCAGTACTTC. The full variable domain, in which reference TRBV28 and TRBJ2-7 provide the parts outside the CDR3, is DVKVTQSSRYLVKRTGEKVFLECVQDMDHENMFWYRQDPGLGLRLIYFSYDVKMKEKGDIPEGYSVSREKKERFSLILESASTNQTSMYLCASSSAQDRGYEQYFGPGTRLTVT.

About this clone itself: The sample has other DNA sequences that encode this CDR3 too. The chain combines TRBV7-2 with TRBJ1-1; tentative D call: TRBD1 (6 bases). V lost 3 bases and J 1 base, leaving 9 bases between the germline ends. This CDR3 has 14 amino acids. Per germline, CDR1 SGHTA and CDR2 FQGNSA. The CDR3 here is CASSFSRGNTEAFF. The CDR3 region has the DNA TGTGCCAGCAGCTTTTCCAGGGGGAACACTGAAGCTTTCTTT.

The CDR3 protein is CASSFGTYAGPESPLHF. The CDR3 bases are TGTGCCAGCAGCTTCGGGACCTATGCGGGCCCTGAATCACCCCTCCACTTT. The genes are TRBV7-2 and TRBJ1-6; maybe TRBD1 (5 bases). The V end lost 3 bases, the J end lost 10 bases, and 22 bases lay between the germline ends. CDR3 size: 17 residues. The germline gives CDR1 SGHTA, CDR2 FQGNSA.